The 27 T cell receptor beta chains in this list originate from one sample, sequenced in a study of blood T cells in healthy people across ages (dated by TCRdb to the mid-2010s). The method was 5' RACE. The listed sequencing device is Illumina HiSeq 2500. A second 7 to 11 cycle PCR used a sample-barcoded 5' primer and a J-beta primer mix. TCRdb cleaned the public reads at Q25 with fastp, built clones with MiXCR and kept in-frame beta chains. For every CDR3 protein sequence, its rows merge into one entry that carries the most common genes and DNA. The sample data list 1.5 million to 2 million distinct CDR3 sequences, and around 35% of these were observed just once. The ten biggest clones cover about 11% of the sample. Source material: blood. These receptors were obtained from a woman aged 30 to 39 in good health.

Notes on this clonotype: A read error is possible here, since a much larger clone lies one base away. V usage is TRBV28 and J usage is TRBJ2-7; D is uncertain. The CDR3 covers 13 residues. Per the germline V gene, CDR1 is MDHEN and CDR2 is SYDVKM. With 3 bases removed from V and 0 bases from J, the gap between germline ends came to 6 bases. The CDR3 sequence: CASSLFISYEQYF. In DNA, the CDR3 is TGTGCCAGCAGTTTGTTTATCTCCTACGAGCAGTACTTC.

The rearrangement links TRBV15 to TRBJ2-3, with 11 bases aligning to TRBD1. V shed 5 bases and J 0 bases; nucleotides not matched to a gene: 7. This CDR3 is built from 17 residues. The germline CDR1 and CDR2 sequences are LNHNV and YYDKDF (reference sequence). The CDR3 region has the DNA TGTGCCACCAGCGGCGGGGACAGGGGGTCTAGCACAGATACGCAGTATTTT. Translating gives CATSGGDRGSSTDTQYF.

The chain combines TRBV20-1 with TRBJ1-2; a possible D gene is TRBD1 (5 bases). The CDR3 sequence is 15 residues long. The V gene lost 6 bases and the J gene lost 8 bases, with 25 bases spanning the gap. CDR1 and CDR2 from the germline V gene are DFQATT and SNEGSKA (reference sequence). This CDR3 reads CSAEPGHPFGGGYTF. CDR3 DNA sequence: TGCAGTGCGGAACCAGGGCATCCTTTTGGTGGGGGCTACACCTTC.

DNA for the CDR3: TGCAGTGCTAGATTCACCCCGGGACAGGGGCCTCTAGGCACTGAAGCTTTCTTT. This codes for CSARFTPGQGPLGTEAFF. The chain links TRBV20-1 to TRBJ1-1, with 10 bases aligning to TRBD1. The germline V gene has CDR1 DFQATT and CDR2 SNEGSKA (reference sequence). The CDR3 consists of 18 residues. Trimming cost V 2 bases and J 4 bases; bases outside gene matches: 16.

The V gene is TRBV15, the J gene TRBJ2-1; D is perhaps TRBD2 (5 bases). V lost 3 bases to trimming and J lost 8 bases, with 11 bases between them. CDR3 length equals 13 residues. CDR1 is LNHNV, CDR2 YYDKDF, per germline (reference sequence). The CDR3 nucleotides read TGTGCCACCAGCAGGGGAGATGGGGATGAGCAGTTCTTC. Translated: CATSRGDGDEQFF.

This clonotype was observed a few times. The chain combines TRBV4-1 with TRBJ1-1; 8 bases align to TRBD1. The CDR3 is 16 residues long. Germline-derived CDR1 and CDR2 are MGHRA and YSYEKL. J gave up 1 base and V 1 base, and 5 bases lay outside the gene matches. CDR3 coding DNA: TGCGCCAGCAGCCAAGGACAGGGGAAAACGAACACTGAAGCTTTCTTT. Its protein product is CASSQGQGKTNTEAFF.

In DNA, the CDR3 is TGCAGCGTTGAAAGATCAGGTGTCACTGAAGCTTTCTTT. Encoded protein: CSVERSGVTEAFF. The V and J genes are TRBV29-1 and TRBJ1-1; no clear D. V was trimmed by 2 bases and J by 4 bases, leaving 11 bases between them. The CDR3 is 13 amino acids. The germline V gene has CDR1 SQVTM and CDR2 ANQGSEA.

The V and J genes are TRBV3-1 and TRBJ1-2, with D perhaps TRBD1 (5 bases). The CDR3 consists of 12 residues. Germline CDR1 is LGHDT and CDR2 is YNNKEL (reference sequence). Trimming stripped 0 bases from V and 11 bases from J, with 10 bases between. The CDR3 DNA reads TGTGCCAGCAGCCAAGATTTGTGGGGGTACACCTTC. Translating it yields CASSQDLWGYTF.

The chain links TRBV6-1 to TRBJ2-3; TRBD2 is a possible D gene (6 bases). Germline V lookup: CDR1 MNHNS, CDR2 SASEGT. The CDR3 sequence is 16 residues long. V shed 2 bases and J shed 6 bases, with 18 bases lying between them. The CDR3: CASSEFYGLASDTQYF. The CDR3 DNA reads TGTGCCAGCAGTGAATTTTACGGTCTAGCGAGCGATACGCAGTATTTT.

This sequence joins TRBV5-1 and TRBJ2-7; 12 nucleotides match TRBD2. The CDR3 extends over 15 amino acids. Per germline, CDR1 SGHRS and CDR2 YFSETQ. Trimming cost V 3 bases and J 3 bases; bases outside gene matches: 4. This chain's CDR3 is CASSYRLAGVYEQYF. DNA for the CDR3: TGCGCCAGCAGCTACCGACTAGCGGGAGTCTACGAGCAGTACTTC.

The chain's CDR3 is CSARDHGTGKWEQYF. CDR3 bases: TGCAGTGCTAGAGATCACGGGACAGGCAAATGGGAGCAGTACTTC. This chain links TRBV20-1 with TRBJ2-4; 8 nucleotides match TRBD1. The germline gives CDR1 DFQATT, CDR2 SNEGSKA (reference sequence). The ends lost 0 bases at V and 13 bases at J; junction bases unmatched: 14. This CDR3 has 15 amino acids.

This clonotype has a handful of counts. The CDR3 protein is CSARSGTTDTQYF. Here the CDR3 DNA reads TGCAGTGCTCGTAGCGGGACCACAGATACGCAGTATTTT. The chain has TRBV20-1 and TRBJ2-3; 8 bases fit TRBD2. Per the germline V gene, CDR1 is DFQATT and CDR2 is SNEGSKA (reference sequence). V lost 5 bases to trimming and J lost 2 bases; unmatched junction nucleotides: 3. This CDR3 is 13 amino acids long.

On this clonotype itself: One end of the junction is discordant with germline, which a read error may explain. J is TRBJ2-5 and V is TRBV7-9; no firm D call. Germline CDR1 and CDR2: SEHNR and FQNEAQ (reference sequence). The CDR3 has 13 amino acids. CDR3 amino acids: CTSSLVWEENQYF. Here the CDR3 DNA reads TGTACCAGCAGCTTAGTTTGGGAAGAGAACCAGTACTTC.

This clonotype occurred a few times. The CDR3, as DNA: TGTGCCACCTCCGGACAGGCTTATAGCAATCAGCCCCAGCATTTT. Translated, it gives CATSGQAYSNQPQHF. The J gene is TRBJ1-5, the V gene TRBV15; 7 bases map to TRBD1. CDR3 length: 15 amino acids. The V gene end was trimmed by 8 bases and the J gene end by 0 bases; junction bases not matched to a gene: 7. Germline lookup yields CDR1 LNHNV and CDR2 YYDKDF (reference sequence).

The chain employs TRBV7-9 and TRBJ1-1, with D unclear. The CDR3 loop spans 12 amino acids. Trimming cost V 4 bases and J 8 bases, with 11 bases left between them. In germline, CDR1 is SEHNR, CDR2 FQNEAQ (reference sequence). Here the CDR3 reads CASSSTIVEAFF. CDR3 sequence (DNA): TGTGCCAGCAGCTCCACGATCGTAGAAGCTTTCTTT.

The rearrangement joins TRBV7-9 to TRBJ1-2; TRBD1 is a possible D gene (5 bases). The CDR3 spans 14 residues. Germline-derived CDR1 and CDR2 are SEHNR and FQNEAQ (reference sequence). With 1 base removed from V and 5 bases from J, the gap between germline ends came to 11 bases. The CDR3 sequence is CASSLGRELYGYTF. DNA of the CDR3: TGTGCCAGCAGCTTAGGCAGGGAATTGTATGGCTACACCTTC.

The gene calls are TRBV29-1 and TRBJ1-5; D ambiguous. CDR3 length: 16 residues. Trimming pared 0 bases from V and 0 bases from J, leaving 12 bases between. The germline V gene has CDR1 SQVTM and CDR2 ANQGSEA. CDR3 amino acids: CSVEDFLAGSNQPQHF. The CDR3 DNA reads as TGCAGCGTTGAAGATTTTTTGGCAGGTAGCAATCAGCCCCAGCATTTT.

This clonotype was detected a few times. V is TRBV4-1 and J is TRBJ1-1; D might be TRBD1 (5 bases). This CDR3 spans 12 amino acids. V was clipped by 6 bases and J by 6 bases, with 11 bases between them. The germline CDR1 and CDR2 sequences are MGHRA and YSYEKL. The CDR3 sequence: CASRPMGAEAFF. The DNA for the CDR3 is TGCGCCAGCAGGCCGATGGGGGCTGAAGCTTTCTTT.

The V call is TRBV29-1, the J call TRBJ2-5; TRBD2 agrees at 9 bases. CDR1 and CDR2 (germline): SQVTM, ANQGSEA. The CDR3 runs to 16 residues. With 8 bases clipped from V and 9 bases from J, the junction kept 22 bases outside the gene matches. CDR3 nucleotide sequence: TGCAGCTATGGCGGGGGGCTAGCGGGGAGAAAATCGTCCCAGTACTTC. Translation: CSYGGGLAGRKSSQYF.

The gene calls are TRBV10-3 and TRBJ2-1; D may be TRBD1 or TRBD2 (6 bases each). The V and J ends lost 7 bases and 8 bases respectively, with 21 bases between them. The V gene's germline CDR1 is ENHRY and CDR2 SYGVKD. The CDR3 is 15 residues long. This CDR3 reads CAIKEDVRGGDEQFF. The CDR3 DNA sequence: TGTGCCATCAAAGAGGACGTCAGGGGCGGGGATGAGCAGTTCTTC.

This sequence joins TRBV12-3 or TRBV12-4 and TRBJ2-3; 7 bases are a match to TRBD2. This CDR3 is 14 amino acids long. J was trimmed by 6 bases and V by 5 bases; bases with no gene match: 8. The CDR3 DNA sequence: TGTGCCAGCAGTCAATGGGGGGGTATGGATACGCAGTATTTT. Amino acid sequence: CASSQWGGMDTQYF.

This clonotype was detected once. CDR3: CASSHWGDISGEQYF. CDR3 sequence (DNA): TGTGCCAGCAGCCATTGGGGGGACATCTCGGGCGAGCAGTACTTC. This chain connects TRBV7-9 to TRBJ2-7; D tentatively reads TRBD1 or TRBD2 (6 bases each). The germline gives CDR1 SEHNR, CDR2 FQNEAQ (reference sequence). The CDR3 sequence is 15 residues long. Trimming left V 5 bases short and J 6 bases short, with 20 bases between.

Turning to this clonotype: Its ends do not fully match the called genes, so a read error is possible. The rearrangement joins TRBV24-1 to TRBJ2-3, with TRBD2 as a possible D gene (5 bases). This CDR3 comprises 15 residues. Germline V CDR1 and CDR2: KGHDR, SFDVKD. CDR3 residues: CATGDGESSTDTQYF. Written as DNA, the CDR3 is TGTGCCACCGGTGACGGGGAGTCTAGCACAGATACGCAGTATTTT.

There are many counts of this clonotype. This CDR3 reads CASSVAGGVTYEQYF. The CDR3 nucleotides read TGTGCCAGCAGTGTAGCGGGGGGCGTAACCTACGAGCAGTACTTC. The rearrangement links TRBV2 to TRBJ2-7; 10 bases map to TRBD2. V shed 4 bases and J 2 bases; nucleotides not matched to a gene: 5. This CDR3 spans 15 amino acids. The V gene's germline CDR1 is SNHLY and CDR2 FYNNEI. The whole variable domain, remainder taken from reference TRBV2 and TRBJ2-7, is EPEVTQTPSHQVTQMGQEVILRCVPISNHLYFYWYRQILGQKVEFLVSFYNNEISEKSEIFDDQFSVERPDGSNFTLKIRSTKLEDSAMYFCASSVAGGVTYEQYFGPGTRLTVT.

The chain joins TRBV7-9 to TRBJ1-1, with 7 bases lining up with TRBD1. Germline assignment: CDR1 SEHNR and CDR2 FQNEAQ (reference sequence). This CDR3 region has 15 residues. J gave up 2 bases and V 7 bases, and 10 bases lay outside the gene matches. The CDR3 loop is CASKLKGGINTEAFF. The CDR3 region has the DNA TGTGCCAGCAAACTAAAAGGGGGCATAAACACTGAAGCTTTCTTT.

This clonotype was seen just once. The genes are TRBV3-1 and TRBJ2-3; 10 positions match TRBD2. CDR3 length equals 18 residues. J lost 2 bases, V lost 1 base, and 9 bases had no gene match. CDR1 and CDR2 (germline): LGHDT, YNNKEL (reference sequence). DNA of the CDR3: TGTGCCAGCAGCCAAGGCCCAATACTAGCGGGGACCACAGATACGCAGTATTTT. Translated, it gives CASSQGPILAGTTDTQYF.

This clonotype was counted between two and nine times. This chain joins TRBV7-3 and TRBJ2-5; 9 nucleotides match TRBD1. Germline CDR1 SGHTA, CDR2 FQGTGA. V dropped 0 bases and J dropped 5; count of bases not matched to a gene: 4. The CDR3 is made up of 15 amino acids. In DNA, the CDR3 is TGTGCCAGCAGCTTAACCGGGACAGGGAGGGAGACCCAGTACTTC. It translates to CASSLTGTGRETQYF.